There are many counts of the clone carrying this TCR beta chain. The authors amplified TCR beta CDR3 regions from RNA transcripts. Second-round multiplex PCR came after a first-round RT-PCR that employed HTBI primers. TCRdb reprocessed the multiplex PCR reads via MiXCR and lists one record per CDR3 protein. The sample includes around 660,000 distinct CDR3 sequences, approximately 39% of them seen just once. The sample belongs to a study of Graves' ophthalmopathy and Graves' hyperthyroidism. Germline V CDR1 and CDR2: KGHDR, SFDVKD. Between the trimmed V and J ends, which lost 7 bases and 4 bases, there was a span of 18 bases. The CDR3 is 16 amino acids.

The chain carries TRBV24-1 and TRBJ2-2; D tentatively fits TRBD1 or TRBD2 (5 bases each). Sequencing was done on a sample of peripheral blood. The receptor was derived from an adult man with Graves' ophthalmopathy. The CDR3 DNA follows: TGTGCCACCAGAGCCGGACCCACTAGGGGCACCGGGGAGCTGTTTTTT. The encoded protein is CATRAGPTRGTGELFF.